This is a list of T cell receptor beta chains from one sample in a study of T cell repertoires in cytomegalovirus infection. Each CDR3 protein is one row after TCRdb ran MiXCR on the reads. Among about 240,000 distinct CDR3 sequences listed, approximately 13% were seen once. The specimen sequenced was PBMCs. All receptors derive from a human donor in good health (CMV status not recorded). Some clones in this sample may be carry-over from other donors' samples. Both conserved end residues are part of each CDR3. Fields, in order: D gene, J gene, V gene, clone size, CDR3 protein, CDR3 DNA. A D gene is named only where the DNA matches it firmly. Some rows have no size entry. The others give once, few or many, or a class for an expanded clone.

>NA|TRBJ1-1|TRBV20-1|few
CSARDQRGGTEAFF
TGCAGTGCTAGAGATCAAAGGGGCGGGACTGAAGCTTTCTTT
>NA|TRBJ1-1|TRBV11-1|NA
CASRYREGTNTEAFF
TGTGCCAGCAGGTACAGGGAGGGGACGAACACTGAAGCTTTCTTT
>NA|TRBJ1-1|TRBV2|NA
CASSASVASTEAFF
TGTGCCAGCAGTGCGTCTGTGGCGAGCACTGAAGCTTTCTTT
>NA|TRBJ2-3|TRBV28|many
CASGMGARGADTQYF
TGTGCCAGCGGGATGGGGGCTAGGGGCGCAGATACGCAGTATTTT
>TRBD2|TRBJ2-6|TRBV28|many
CASSSPGGSISSGANVLTF
TGTGCCAGCAGTTCCCCTGGCGGGAGTATCTCCTCTGGGGCCAACGTCCTGACTTTC
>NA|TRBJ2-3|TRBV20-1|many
CSAPKGPLSTDTQYF
TGCAGTGCCCCCAAGGGGCCCCTTAGCACAGATACGCAGTATTTT
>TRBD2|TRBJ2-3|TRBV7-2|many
CASSLDLAGGHTDTQYF
TGTGCCAGCAGCTTAGACTTAGCGGGGGGTCATACAGATACGCAGTATTTT
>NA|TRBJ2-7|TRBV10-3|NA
CAIGGGTESYEQYF
TGTGCCATCGGTGGGGGGACAGAATCTTACGAGCAGTACTTC
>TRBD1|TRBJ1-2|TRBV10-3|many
CAIKRQGLPYGYTF
TGTGCCATCAAACGACAGGGCCTCCCGTATGGCTACACCTTC
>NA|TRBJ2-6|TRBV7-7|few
CASSLGMGAAGANVLTF
TGTGCCAGCAGCTTAGGGATGGGGGCGGCAGGGGCCAACGTCCTGACTTTC
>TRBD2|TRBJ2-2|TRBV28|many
CASSGTSAIPNTGELFF
TGTGCCAGCAGCGGGACTAGCGCAATCCCGAACACCGGGGAGCTGTTTTTT
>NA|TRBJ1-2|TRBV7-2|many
CASSLSGAGDIHGYTF
TGTGCCAGCAGCTTAAGCGGTGCAGGGGATATACATGGCTACACCTTC
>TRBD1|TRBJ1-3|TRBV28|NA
CASSLTQGSGNTIYF
TGTGCCAGCAGTTTAACACAGGGGTCCGGAAACACCATATATTTT
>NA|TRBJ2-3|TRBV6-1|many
CASSEDDTDTQYF
TGTGCCAGCAGTGAAGATGACACAGATACGCAGTATTTT
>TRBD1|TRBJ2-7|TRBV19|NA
CASTPRGTGGYEQYF
TGTGCCAGTACCCCGCGGGGGACAGGGGGGTACGAGCAGTACTTC
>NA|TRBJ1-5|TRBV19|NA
CASSMSREGNQPQHF
TGTGCCAGTAGTATGTCAAGGGAGGGCAATCAGCCCCAGCATTTT
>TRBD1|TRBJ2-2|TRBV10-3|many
CAISEPGQGGDTGELFF
TGTGCCATCAGTGAGCCGGGACAGGGTGGCGACACCGGGGAGCTGTTTTTT
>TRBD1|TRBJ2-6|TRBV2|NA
CASGYRGAGANVLTF
TGTGCCAGCGGTTACAGGGGGGCTGGGGCCAACGTCCTGACTTTC
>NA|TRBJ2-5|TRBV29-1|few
CSAYLAQETQYF
TGCAGCGCCTACCTAGCTCAAGAGACCCAGTACTTC
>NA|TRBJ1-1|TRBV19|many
CASKGPGEAFF
TGTGCCAGTAAAGGACCTGGTGAAGCTTTCTTT
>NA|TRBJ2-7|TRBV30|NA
CAWISGYEQYF
TGTGCCTGGATTTCTGGCTACGAGCAGTACTTC
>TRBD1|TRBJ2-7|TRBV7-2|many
CASSRSGTGGAPKEQYF
TGTGCCAGCAGCAGATCCGGGACAGGGGGCGCCCCGAAAGAGCAGTACTTC
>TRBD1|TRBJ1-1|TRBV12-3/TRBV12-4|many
CASTPDRGRTEAFF
TGTGCCAGCACCCCGGACAGGGGGAGGACTGAAGCTTTCTTT
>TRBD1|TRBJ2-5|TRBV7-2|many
CASSLLRDRGGETQYF
TGTGCCAGCAGCTTGCTCCGGGACAGGGGAGGAGAGACCCAGTACTTC
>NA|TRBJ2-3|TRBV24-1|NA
CATRSSSSTDTQYF
TGTGCCACCAGGAGCAGTTCTAGCACAGATACGCAGTATTTT
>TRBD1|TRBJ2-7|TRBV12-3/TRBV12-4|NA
CASSGQGRNEQYF
TGTGCCAGCAGTGGACAGGGGAGAAACGAGCAGTACTTC
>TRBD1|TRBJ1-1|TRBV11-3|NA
CASTLGQADTEAFF
TGTGCCAGCACCTTGGGACAGGCAGACACTGAAGCTTTCTTT
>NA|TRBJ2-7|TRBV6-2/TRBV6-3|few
CASTELGGRTYEQYF
TGTGCCAGCACCGAACTGGGGGGCCGTACCTACGAGCAGTACTTC
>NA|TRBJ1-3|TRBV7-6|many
CASSRGNTIYF
TGTGCCAGCAGCCGAGGGAACACCATATATTTT
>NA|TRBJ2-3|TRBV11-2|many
CASSLGPGGLDTQYF
TGTGCCAGCAGCTTAGGGCCCGGGGGCCTAGATACGCAGTATTTT
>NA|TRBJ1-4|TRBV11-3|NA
CASSLTGRVSEKLFF
TGTGCCAGCAGCTTAACGGGCAGGGTCAGCGAAAAACTGTTTTTT
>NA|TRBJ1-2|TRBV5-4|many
CASSPTRAESNYGYTF
TGTGCCAGCAGCCCCACTCGGGCAGAGTCTAACTATGGCTACACCTTC
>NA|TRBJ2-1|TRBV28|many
CASAKGTAPQEQFF
TGTGCCAGCGCCAAGGGGACGGCGCCCCAGGAGCAGTTCTTC
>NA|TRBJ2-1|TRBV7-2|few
CASSRDFSSYNEQFF
TGTGCCAGCAGCAGGGACTTTAGCTCCTACAATGAGCAGTTCTTC
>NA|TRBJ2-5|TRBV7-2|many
CASSLDRSSTETQYF
TGTGCCAGCAGCTTAGATCGGTCTAGTACTGAGACCCAGTACTTC
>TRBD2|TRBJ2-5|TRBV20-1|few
CSARTSGQETQYF
TGCAGTGCTAGGACTAGCGGTCAAGAGACCCAGTACTTC
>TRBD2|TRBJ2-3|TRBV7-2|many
CASSLAGDTDTQYF
TGTGCCAGCAGCTTGGCGGGGGATACAGATACGCAGTATTTT
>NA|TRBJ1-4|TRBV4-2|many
CASSQDPGGNEKLFF
TGTGCCAGCAGCCAAGATCCCGGGGGGAATGAAAAACTGTTTTTT
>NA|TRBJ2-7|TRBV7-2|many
CASSLEVAASYEQYF
TGTGCCAGCAGCTTAGAGGTGGCTGCCTCCTACGAGCAGTACTTC
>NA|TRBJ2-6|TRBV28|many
CASRFSGANVLTF
TGTGCCAGCCGGTTCTCTGGGGCCAACGTCCTGACTTTC
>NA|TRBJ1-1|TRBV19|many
CASSVTGTNTEAFF
TGTGCCAGTAGTGTTACCGGGACGAACACTGAAGCTTTCTTT
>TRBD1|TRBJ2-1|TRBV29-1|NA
CSVGQGPGNEQFF
TGCAGCGTCGGACAGGGTCCTGGGAATGAGCAGTTCTTC
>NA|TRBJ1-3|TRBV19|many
CASNSGASGNTIYF
TGTGCCAGTAATTCAGGGGCGTCTGGAAACACCATATATTTT
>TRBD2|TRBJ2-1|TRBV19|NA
CASSIRPGLAGGGEPFF
TGTGCCAGTAGTATCCGGCCGGGACTAGCGGGGGGGGGTGAGCCGTTCTTC